This T cell receptor (beta chain) was recovered during a study of shared clonotypes between healthy human individuals. General study points: Naive subsets generally had larger estimated richness than memory subsets. It was the non-shared clonotypes that had lower generation probabilities than clonotypes shared by all four donors.

From germline, CDR1 is WNHNN and CDR2 SYGVQD (reference sequence). V lost 4 bases to trimming and J lost 5 bases; unmatched junction nucleotides: 3. This CDR3 is built from 13 residues. This clone was found once. Its target is not known. The authors distributed each subset's genomic DNA evenly over several immunoSEQ plates. Generated by immunoSEQ multiplex PCR, the TCRdb table keeps only in-frame clones and is missing some. The table has over a million clones, approximately 80% seen once. The V gene is TRBV10-1, the J gene TRBJ2-3; 7 bases agree with TRBD1. The sequenced material came from memory CD4+ T cells from PBMCs. Subset: CD45RA-negative fraction. The receptor comes from a young man in good health. Some clones in this sample may be carry-over from other donors' samples. For the CDR3, the DNA is TGCGCCAGCAGTGCCACAGGGGAAGATACGCAGTATTTT. Translation: CASSATGEDTQYF.